Shown below are 16 T cell receptor beta chains from a single sample sequenced in a study of cytomegalovirus exposure and HLA in healthy donors (dated by TCRdb to the late 2010s). The library was produced with the immunoSEQ multiplex PCR assay. A mixture of 60 forward primers for TCR Vbeta segments and 13 reverse primers for TCR Jbeta segments was used in the multiplex PCR. TCRdb stores this immuneACCESS table with in-frame sequences only. Part of the clones is absent; in the studies checked, under half of the shortfall reflects unresolved V genes, and no reason is known for the rest. A total of 110,000 or so clones appear in this sample, 81% of them only once. 2% to 2.5% of the sample belongs to the ten largest clones. Sequences were obtained from PBMCs. The receptors stem from a woman in her 40s in good health and CMV-seronegative.

This chain links TRBV28 with TRBJ1-2; D is perhaps TRBD1 (5 bases). Germline V lookup: CDR1 MDHEN, CDR2 SYDVKM. Trimming left V 6 bases short and J 2 bases short, with 13 bases between. There are 14 residues in the CDR3. Here the CDR3 DNA reads TGTGCCAGCAGCCTGGGGCAGCAAAACTATGGCTACACCTTC. Its protein is CASSLGQQNYGYTF.

The chain combines TRBV29-1 with TRBJ2-1; D may be TRBD2 (5 bases). The germline gives CDR1 SQVTM, CDR2 ANQGSEA. V was trimmed by 1 base and J by 0 bases, leaving 10 bases between them. This CDR3 is built from 15 residues. The CDR3 spells CSVEGTPSSYNEQFF. In nucleotides, the CDR3 is TGCAGCGTTGAAGGGACTCCCAGCTCCTACAATGAGCAGTTCTTC.

This clone appeared once. CDR3 sequence (DNA): TGTGCCAGCAGCTTGGGGACTAGCGGCTACTACAATGAGCAGTTCTTC. Amino acid sequence: CASSLGTSGYYNEQFF. V gene TRBV11-3 combines with J gene TRBJ2-1, with 11 bases identical to TRBD2. This CDR3 region has 16 residues. CDR1 is SGHNT and CDR2 is YENEEA in the germline V gene. V dropped 3 bases and J dropped 3; count of bases not matched to a gene: 4.

This clone was seen more than once but under ten times. The rearrangement joins TRBV6-1 to TRBJ1-1; TRBD1 might be the D (6 bases). The length of the CDR3 is 15 residues. Germline-derived CDR1 and CDR2 are MNHNS and SASEGT. Trimming removed 2 bases at V and 4 bases at J, with 14 bases between. CDR3 sequence reads: CASSEPGDIGTEAFF. In DNA form, the CDR3 reads TGTGCCAGCAGTGAACCAGGGGATATCGGCACTGAAGCTTTCTTT.

This clone was recorded only once. V is TRBV29-1 and J is TRBJ1-2, with 7 bases aligning to TRBD1. Germline CDR1 reads SQVTM; CDR2 reads ANQGSEA. The V segment lost 5 bases and the J segment 6 bases; nucleotides outside the gene matches: 12. The CDR3 covers 14 residues. CDR3 sequence (DNA): TGCAGCGTTCCTGCTTCCCAGGGGGGAGATGGCTACACCTTC. Its translation: CSVPASQGGDGYTF.

This clone has just a few counts. The chain combines TRBV30 with TRBJ1-1; 7 nucleotides match TRBD1. V shed 1 base and J 5 bases; nucleotides not matched to a gene: 13. The CDR3 consists of 16 residues. The germline CDR1 and CDR2 sequences are GTSNPN and SVGIG (reference sequence). CDR3 sequence: CAWSGVILGQWTEAFF. In nucleotides, the CDR3 is TGTGCCTGGAGTGGTGTTATTCTGGGACAGTGGACTGAAGCTTTCTTT.

The chain uses TRBV6-1 and TRBJ2-6; D possibly corresponds to TRBD2 (5 bases). Germline V lookup: CDR1 MNHNS, CDR2 SASEGT. V shed 4 bases and J shed 0 bases, with 13 bases lying between them. This CDR3 contains 17 residues. This CDR3 is CASSARTHSSGANVLTF. The CDR3 DNA sequence: TGTGCCAGCAGTGCACGGACTCACAGCTCTGGGGCCAACGTCCTGACTTTC.

The chain recombines TRBV5-4 with TRBJ1-2; 7 bases are a match to TRBD1. The germline gives CDR1 SGHNT, CDR2 YYREEE (reference sequence). CDR3 size: 13 residues. Trimming removed 6 bases from V and 4 bases from J; junction bases left unmatched: 6. The CDR3 loop is CASTLDRIYGYTF. The CDR3 nucleotides read TGTGCCAGCACTCTGGACAGGATCTATGGCTACACCTTC. Together with reference TRBV5-4 and TRBJ1-2, the CDR3 gives the full variable domain: ETGVTQSPTHLIKTRGQQVTLRCSSQSGHNTVSWYQQALGQGPQFIFQYYREEENGRGNFPPRFSGLQFPNYSSELNVNALELDDSALYLCASTLDRIYGYTFGSGTRLTVV.

The chain recombines TRBV13 with TRBJ1-4; TRBD1 matches at 7 bases. Germline trimming cut 3 bases from V and 10 bases from J; bases unmatched to any gene: 8. Germline V lookup: CDR1 PRHDT, CDR2 FYEKMQ (reference sequence). The CDR3 consists of 14 residues. DNA for the CDR3: TGTGCCAGCAGCTTCTACGACAGGGATGGAAAACTGTTTTTT. Its protein is CASSFYDRDGKLFF.

The count of this clone is one. The gene calls are TRBV7-2 and TRBJ1-2; 10 nucleotides match TRBD1. The CDR3 runs to 17 residues. Germline V CDR1 and CDR2: SGHTA, FQGNSA. V dropped 1 base and J dropped 8; count of bases not matched to a gene: 13. The CDR3 DNA reads TGTGCCAGCAGCTTAGTTACTTCCGGGACAGGGGTGCACGGCTACACCTTC. Its translation: CASSLVTSGTGVHGYTF.

The chain combines TRBV29-1 with TRBJ2-7; D is perhaps TRBD2 (5 bases). This CDR3 is built from 11 residues. Trimming pared 6 bases from V and 4 bases from J, leaving 10 bases between. Germline loops: CDR1 SQVTM, CDR2 ANQGSEA. As DNA, the CDR3 is TGCAGCGTGAACGGCGGGTACGAGCAGTACTTC. Translation: CSVNGGYEQYF.

This clone was detected a few times. The germline gene is not matched at one end of the junction; a read error may be the cause. The chain recombines TRBV27 with TRBJ2-3, with 10 nucleotides matching TRBD2. The CDR3 consists of 15 residues. Germline CDR1 is MNHEY and CDR2 is SMNVEV (reference sequence). CDR3 amino acids: CASRLWTSGEDTQYF. For the CDR3, the DNA is TGTGCCAGCAGATTATGGACTAGCGGTGAAGATACGCAGTATTTT.

V gene TRBV7-2 combines with J gene TRBJ2-3, with TRBD2 matching over 8 bases. The CDR3 runs 15 residues. Germline V CDR1 and CDR2: SGHTA, FQGNSA. Germline trimming cut 3 bases from V and 0 bases from J; bases unmatched to any gene: 2. For the CDR3, the DNA is TGTGCCAGCAGCTTTAGCGGGATTAGCACAGATACGCAGTATTTT. Protein: CASSFSGISTDTQYF.

V gene TRBV15 combines with J gene TRBJ2-5; 13 bases match TRBD2. The J segment lost 5 bases and the V segment lost 2 bases, leaving 5 bases of the junction unmatched. The length of the CDR3 is 16 residues. CDR1 is LNHNV, CDR2 YYDKDF, per germline (reference sequence). CDR3 DNA sequence: TGTGCCACCAGCAGAACGCCGGGACTAGCGGGGGAGACCCAGTACTTC. It translates to CATSRTPGLAGETQYF.

The V call is TRBV4-2, the J call TRBJ2-7; TRBD2 matches at 10 bases. This CDR3 is 15 amino acids long. The junction had 2 bases not matched to a gene; V was cut back by 1 base and J by 2 bases. Germline V gives CDR1 LGHNA, CDR2 YNFKEQ. DNA for the CDR3: TGTGCCAGCAGCCAAGGGACTAGCGGACCCTACGAGCAGTACTTC. The encoded protein is CASSQGTSGPYEQYF.

This clone was found once. The chain links TRBV5-6 to TRBJ2-1; 9 bases line up with TRBD1. Looked up from germline, CDR1 is SGHDT and CDR2 is YYEEEE. The CDR3 sequence is 15 residues long. The J segment lost 5 bases and the V segment lost 3 bases, leaving 6 bases of the junction unmatched. The CDR3 sequence is CASSYRDRVHNEQFF. The CDR3 DNA is TGTGCCAGCAGCTACCGGGACAGGGTGCACAATGAGCAGTTCTTC. The full variable domain, with the rest looked up from reference TRBV5-6 and TRBJ2-1, is DAGVTQSPTHLIKTRGQQVTLRCSPKSGHDTVSWYQQALGQGPQFIFQYYEEEERQRGNFPDRFSGHQFPNYSSELNVNALLLGDSALYLCASSYRDRVHNEQFFGPGTRLTVL.